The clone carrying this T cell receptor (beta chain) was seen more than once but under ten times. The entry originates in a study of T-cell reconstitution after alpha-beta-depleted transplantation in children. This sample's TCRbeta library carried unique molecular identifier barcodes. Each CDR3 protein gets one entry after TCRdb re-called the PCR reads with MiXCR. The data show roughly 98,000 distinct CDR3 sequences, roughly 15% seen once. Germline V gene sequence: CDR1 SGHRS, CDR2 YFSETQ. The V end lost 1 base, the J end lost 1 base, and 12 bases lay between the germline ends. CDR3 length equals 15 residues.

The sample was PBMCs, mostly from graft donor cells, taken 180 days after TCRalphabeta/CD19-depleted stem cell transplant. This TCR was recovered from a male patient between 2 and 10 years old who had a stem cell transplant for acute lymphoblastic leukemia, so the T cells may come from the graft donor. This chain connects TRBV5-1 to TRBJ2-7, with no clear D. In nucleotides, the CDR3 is TGCGCCAGCAGCTTGTCGTCAGGACCTTCCTACGAGCAGTACTTC. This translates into CASSLSSGPSYEQYF.